These 18 T cell receptor beta chains were sequenced from one sample in a study of blood T cell repertoires in COVID-19. TCRdb's copy holds only in-frame clones and misses some; the assay was immunoSEQ multiplex PCR. The sample records approximately 490,000 clones, about 90% being singletons. What was sequenced was PBMCs or T cells enriched from blood (not recorded which). All receptors derive from a woman between 18 and 29 years old who had recovered from COVID-19.

This sequence joins TRBV19 and TRBJ1-1; 7 bases agree with TRBD1. The CDR3 length is 15 residues. Trimming cost V 9 bases and J 4 bases; bases outside gene matches: 14. Germline lookup yields CDR1 LNHDA and CDR2 SQIVND (reference sequence). CDR3 in DNA: TGTGCCAGCAGCCCCAGCCACAGGGGATTCACTGAAGCTTTCTTT. Protein product: CASSPSHRGFTEAFF.

The chain is built from TRBV12-3 or TRBV12-4 and TRBJ1-1; D gene ambiguous. There are 12 residues in the CDR3. V lost 5 bases, J lost 7 bases, and 11 bases lay in between. CDR3 sequence reads: CASSPTGVEAFF. The CDR3 nucleotides read TGTGCCAGCAGTCCCACCGGGGTTGAAGCTTTCTTT.

The V and J genes are TRBV7-9 and TRBJ1-6, with TRBD1 matching over 7 bases. CDR1 is SEHNR, CDR2 FQNEAQ, per germline (reference sequence). CDR3 size: 19 residues. J gave up 2 bases and V 5 bases, and 15 bases lay outside the gene matches. The CDR3 DNA follows: TGTGCCAGCAGCCCGACAGGGAAAAATAAATTCGCCTATAATTCACCCCTCCACTTT. Amino acid sequence: CASSPTGKNKFAYNSPLHF.

Only a few counts were recorded for this clone. The chain carries TRBV9 and TRBJ2-3, with 12 bases aligning to TRBD2. With V trimmed by 0 bases and J by 3 bases, 2 bases remained unmatched. The CDR3 runs to 16 residues. Germline assignment: CDR1 SGDLS and CDR2 YYNGEE. As DNA, the CDR3 is TGTGCCAGCAGCGTAGATCTAGCGGGGGGGACAGATACGCAGTATTTT. It codes for CASSVDLAGGTDTQYF.

The V and J genes are TRBV30 and TRBJ2-7, with a possible D match to TRBD1 (6 bases). Germline loops: CDR1 GTSNPN, CDR2 SVGIG (reference sequence). Trimming pared 3 bases from V and 3 bases from J, leaving 18 bases between. This CDR3 contains 15 residues. CDR3 amino acids: CAWRDPDGGNYEQYF. The CDR3 nucleotides are TGTGCCTGGAGGGACCCCGATGGGGGCAACTACGAGCAGTACTTC.

The rearrangement links TRBV30 to TRBJ1-2, with TRBD1 as a possible D gene (6 bases). The germline gives CDR1 GTSNPN, CDR2 SVGIG (reference sequence). V lost 5 bases and J 4 bases, leaving 11 bases between the germline ends. The CDR3 consists of 12 residues. The CDR3 here is CAWLDRIYGYTF. CDR3 in DNA: TGTGCCTGGTTAGACAGGATCTATGGCTACACCTTC.

The CDR3 nucleotides are TGCGCCAGCAGCCAAGTGGGGAGGGGGAGGGGGAATGAAAAACTGTTTTTT. It is translated as CASSQVGRGRGNEKLFF. The chain couples TRBV4-1 to TRBJ1-4; tentative D call: TRBD1 (6 bases). The CDR3 has 17 residues. Per germline, CDR1 MGHRA and CDR2 YSYEKL. Trimming left V 1 base short and J 5 bases short, with 17 bases between.

The genes are TRBV29-1 and TRBJ2-3; D is possibly TRBD1 (5 bases). The CDR3 loop spans 14 amino acids. Germline-derived CDR1 and CDR2 are SQVTM and ANQGSEA. V lost 2 bases, J lost 0 bases, and 9 bases lay in between. CDR3 bases: TGCAGCGTTGAAATTGGGGCGAGCACAGATACGCAGTATTTT. Translating gives CSVEIGASTDTQYF.

The chain employs TRBV7-2 and TRBJ1-2, with no clear D. The germline CDR1 and CDR2 sequences are SGHTA and FQGNSA. The CDR3 has 14 residues. Trimming removed 1 base from V and 7 bases from J, with 13 bases in between. CDR3 bases: TGTGCCAGCAGCTTAGGGAGGGTGGGAGGTGGCTACACCTTC. Translated: CASSLGRVGGGYTF.

This rearrangement joins TRBV28 to TRBJ1-3; 8 bases map to TRBD1. The CDR3 runs to 14 residues. In germline, CDR1 is MDHEN, CDR2 SYDVKM. With 3 bases clipped from V and 5 bases from J, the junction kept 3 bases outside the gene matches. The CDR3, as DNA: TGTGCCAGCAGTTTGGGACAGGATAGAAACACCATATATTTT. Its protein product is CASSLGQDRNTIYF.

CDR3 sequence: CASSFDPRDSGSPLHF. Here the CDR3 DNA reads TGCGCCAGCAGCTTCGATCCTAGGGACAGCGGGTCACCCCTCCACTTT. The chain carries TRBV5-1 and TRBJ1-6; TRBD1 matches 7 bases. J was trimmed by 10 bases and V by 2 bases; bases with no gene match: 12. This CDR3 comprises 16 residues. Germline-derived CDR1 and CDR2 are SGHRS and YFSETQ.

The chain recombines TRBV7-9 with TRBJ2-1, with a tentative D call TRBD2 (7 bases). Trimming left V 5 bases short and J 5 bases short, with 13 bases between. CDR3 length equals 14 residues. CDR1 and CDR2 from the germline V gene are SEHNR and FQNEAQ (reference sequence). In DNA form, the CDR3 reads TGTGCCAGCAGCCCGCGGGGGCGGAACAATGAGCAGTTCTTC. This encodes CASSPRGRNNEQFF.

This chain uses TRBV7-9 with TRBJ2-3, with TRBD1 matching over 7 bases. The CDR3 has 16 amino acids. Losses at the gene ends were 6 bases for V and 2 bases for J; bases not matched to a gene: 11. Germline loops: CDR1 SEHNR, CDR2 FQNEAQ (reference sequence). DNA for the CDR3: TGTGCCAGCAGACGACAGGGCAGGTCCCCCACAGATACGCAGTATTTT. Residues: CASRRQGRSPTDTQYF.

The chain carries TRBV6-5 and TRBJ2-2, with D possibly TRBD1 on 5 matching bases. V dropped 0 bases and J dropped 6 bases, with 8 bases sitting between them. The CDR3 runs 14 residues. Germline V gives CDR1 MNHEY, CDR2 SVGAGI. This chain's CDR3 is CASSYSGAAGELFF. CDR3 nucleotides: TGTGCCAGCAGTTACTCAGGGGCCGCCGGGGAGCTGTTTTTT.

The CDR3 is CASSKEVQDRGAIVEQYF. CDR3 nucleotide sequence: TGTGCCAGCAGCAAAGAGGTCCAGGACAGGGGTGCCATAGTCGAGCAGTACTTC. The genes are TRBV21-1 and TRBJ2-7; the table assigns TRBD1, which was not confirmed against the DNA. TRBV21-1 is designated a pseudogene. This CDR3 contains 18 residues.

This clone was seen just once. This rearrangement joins TRBV28 to TRBJ1-3, with D hard to call. The V end was cut by 3 bases, the J end by 0 bases, with 9 bases between. The CDR3 spans 15 residues. Germline V CDR1 and CDR2: MDHEN, SYDVKM. As DNA, the CDR3 is TGTGCCAGCAGTTTTTCGAGGGACTCTGGAAACACCATATATTTT. Protein: CASSFSRDSGNTIYF.

This chain links TRBV18 with TRBJ1-2; D is uncertain. CDR3 length: 17 residues. Germline V gives CDR1 KGHSH, CDR2 LQKENI. The germline V and J ends were trimmed by 3 bases and 4 bases, with 21 bases remaining between them. This CDR3 is CASSPFREPPTPYGYTF. In nucleotides, the CDR3 is TGTGCCAGCTCACCCTTCCGGGAACCCCCGACACCCTATGGCTACACCTTC.

V and J are TRBV19 and TRBJ1-2; D is unclear. The germline V and J ends were trimmed by 3 bases and 8 bases, with 19 bases remaining between them. The CDR3 consists of 15 residues. The germline CDR1 and CDR2 sequences are LNHDA and SQIVND (reference sequence). The CDR3 loop reads CASSIGGGNLWGYTF. Here the CDR3 DNA reads TGTGCCAGTAGTATCGGAGGCGGAAATCTGTGGGGCTACACCTTC.